Below are 13 T cell receptor beta chains sequenced from a single sample in a study of CD8+CD57+ T cells in acquired aplastic anemia (dated by TCRdb to 2017 to 2018). The sample was run on an Illumina HiSeq 2000. Genomic DNA served as template for TCR beta VDJ combination and CDR3 sequence profiling. TCRdb ran its own pipeline on the public reads, namely fastp trimming at Q25 and MiXCR clone calling, and kept in-frame beta chains. All rows with the same CDR3 protein become a single entry with the most common DNA and genes. Across this sample there are about 130,000 distinct CDR3 sequences, with 40% to 45% seen only once. Of the sample, 8% to 9% is held by the ten largest clones. Sequencing was performed on sorted CD4+, CD8+, or CD8+CD57+ T cells (not recorded which) from PBMCs. All receptors derive from a human donor in good health, serving as a control.

The V and J genes are TRBV19 and TRBJ1-5; the D gene is possibly TRBD1 (5 bases). CDR1 is LNHDA, CDR2 SQIVND, per germline (reference sequence). The V gene lost 3 bases and the J gene lost 5 bases, with 11 bases spanning the gap. The CDR3 sequence is 14 residues long. In nucleotides, the CDR3 is TGTGCCAGTAGTATTACAGCACAGGATCAGCCCCAGCATTTT. Its protein is CASSITAQDQPQHF.

The CDR3 DNA reads as TGCAGTGCTACAGACGGGGGGATTTCACCCCTCCACTTT. Translation: CSATDGGISPLHF. V gene TRBV20-1 combines with J gene TRBJ1-6, with a weak D call TRBD1 (5 bases). Trimming shortened V by 4 bases and J by 9 bases, and 13 bases separated the two germline ends. The V gene's germline CDR1 is DFQATT and CDR2 SNEGSKA (reference sequence). The CDR3 has 13 residues.

The CDR3 loop is CASSGELQGGEQFF. The CDR3 DNA reads TGTGCCAGCAGTGGGGAGCTACAGGGGGGAGAGCAGTTCTTC. This chain joins TRBV2 and TRBJ2-1; 8 bases are a match to TRBD1. The CDR3 consists of 14 residues. The trim removed 4 bases at V and 10 bases at J, leaving 9 bases unmatched. CDR1 SNHLY and CDR2 FYNNEI come from the germline V gene.

V is TRBV12-3 or TRBV12-4 and J is TRBJ1-4, with TRBD1 matching 9 bases. The J segment lost 8 bases and the V segment lost 6 bases, leaving 7 bases of the junction unmatched. CDR3 length equals 14 residues. CDR3 bases: TGTGCCAGCAGAAACAGGGGGCCCGGGGAAAAACTGTTTTTT. Its protein product is CASRNRGPGEKLFF.

The table lists this clonotype with a few counts. V is TRBV5-6 and J is TRBJ1-2, with 8 bases fitting TRBD1. Germline-derived CDR1 and CDR2 are SGHDT and YYEEEE. The CDR3 consists of 16 residues. Trimming took 4 bases from V and 6 from J; bases not matched to a gene: 14. Written as DNA, the CDR3 is TGTGCCAGCAGCCCTAATCTCGGACAGGGTTATCATGGCTACACCTTC. Translation: CASSPNLGQGYHGYTF.

This clonotype was seen at least ten times. This chain links TRBV19 with TRBJ1-3; tentatively, D is TRBD1 (5 bases). Germline loops: CDR1 LNHDA, CDR2 SQIVND (reference sequence). The V end lost 3 bases, the J end lost 0 bases, and 12 bases lay between the germline ends. The CDR3 runs 16 residues. The CDR3 reads CASSIGDGFSGNTIYF. CDR3 coding DNA: TGTGCCAGTAGTATCGGGGACGGATTCTCTGGAAACACCATATATTTT.

The V and J genes are TRBV10-1 and TRBJ1-2; tentative D call: TRBD1 (6 bases). V was shortened by 4 bases and J by 5 bases, with 11 bases between the two germline ends. CDR1 is WNHNN, CDR2 SYGVQD, per germline (reference sequence). There are 13 residues in the CDR3. DNA of the CDR3: TGCGCCAGCAGTGGAGGGGGGGAATATGGCTACACCTTC. Amino acid sequence: CASSGGGEYGYTF.

The CDR3 nucleotides are TGCAGTGCTCTCAGCGGGAGGGATACGCAGTATTTT. Translated: CSALSGRDTQYF. V is TRBV20-1 and J is TRBJ2-3, with 9 bases aligning to TRBD2. The CDR3 is made up of 12 amino acids. Germline CDR1 reads DFQATT; CDR2 reads SNEGSKA (reference sequence). J gave up 6 bases and V 5 bases, and 3 bases lay outside the gene matches.

This clonotype was counted a few times. A much more abundant neighbour one base away suggests this may be a read error. The chain uses TRBV20-1 and TRBJ2-5, with 10 positions matching TRBD2. J gave up 1 base and V 3 bases, and 5 bases lay outside the gene matches. This CDR3 is 15 amino acids long. Germline V gene sequence: CDR1 DFQATT, CDR2 SNEGSKA (reference sequence). CDR3 amino acids: CSASKRGGPQETQYF. The CDR3, as DNA: TGCAGTGCTAGTAAGCGGGGGGGCCCCCAAGAGACCCAGTACTTC.

This clonotype was counted between two and nine times. This may arise from a read error, as a much more abundant clone is one base away. The V gene is TRBV9, the J gene TRBJ1-2; perhaps TRBD1 as D (6 bases). Germline CDR1 reads SGDLS; CDR2 reads YYNGEE. V was pared by 5 bases and J by 2 bases, with 16 bases between. The CDR3 totals 15 residues. CDR3 in amino acids: CASSYPSQGNYGYTF. The CDR3 DNA is TGTGCCAGCAGTTACCCATCACAGGGAAACTATGGCTACACCTTC. Full variable domain (missing parts from reference TRBV9 and TRBJ1-2): DSGVTQTPKHLITATGQRVTLRCSPRSGDLSVYWYQQSLDQGLQFLIQYYNGEERAKGNILERFSAQQFPDLHSELNLSSLELGDSALYFCASSYPSQGNYGYTFGSGTRLTVV.

CDR3 DNA sequence: TGTGCCAGTAGTACGGACAGCTACGAGCAGTACTTC. This codes for CASSTDSYEQYF. The chain recombines TRBV19 with TRBJ2-7; tentative D call: TRBD1 (6 bases). Trimming pared 4 bases from V and 3 bases from J, leaving 7 bases between. CDR3 length: 12 residues. CDR1 and CDR2 from the germline V gene are LNHDA and SQIVND (reference sequence).

This rearrangement joins TRBV19 to TRBJ2-7; the D is unclear. This CDR3 has 13 amino acids. V was clipped by 2 bases and J by 2 bases, with 7 bases between them. Germline V gives CDR1 LNHDA, CDR2 SQIVND (reference sequence). The CDR3 sequence: CASSITDTYEQYF. CDR3 nucleotide sequence: TGTGCCAGTAGTATAACGGATACCTACGAGCAGTACTTC.

This clonotype came up once. The V gene is TRBV20-1, the J gene TRBJ2-1; D uncertain. CDR3 size: 15 residues. Germline V gene lookup returns CDR1 DFQATT and CDR2 SNEGSKA (reference sequence). V lost 0 bases and J 0 bases, leaving 9 bases between the germline ends. CDR3 amino acids: CSARDLQSSYNEQFF. In DNA, the CDR3 is TGCAGTGCTAGAGATTTGCAGAGCTCCTACAATGAGCAGTTCTTC.